This T cell receptor beta chain was identified during a study of beta chain features in type 1 diabetes. The study, taken as a whole, reports: Shortening of TCRB CDR3s, moderate but significant, appeared in all four CD4+ subsets of Type 1 diabetes patients. Using cDNA template may skew counts toward highly expressing activated cells. It was possible that PCR favored shorter templates, equally so in patients and controls.

Each donor gave one heparinised blood draw averaging about 120 mL. Sorting that relied on CD45RO/CCR7/CD25/CD127/CD95/CD27 yielded CD4+ naive, central memory, regulatory and stem cell-like memory cells. This CDR3 has 14 residues. CDR1 is SGHTA, CDR2 FQGTGA, per germline. Losses at the gene ends were 3 bases for V and 2 bases for J; bases not matched to a gene: 2. A remark on this clone: Its specificity is unknown.

Investigators reverse transcribed all isolated RNA, so they sequenced expressed TCRB transcripts. Repertoires were generated with immunoSEQ multiplex PCR, while TCRdb's copy carries only in-frame clones and drops some. Among about 150,000 clones listed, 10% were seen once. Sequences were obtained from central memory CD4+ T cells from blood. J is TRBJ2-3 and V is TRBV7-3, with 7 bases aligning to TRBD1. This TCR was recovered from a man aged 25 to 40 with type 1 diabetes. CDR3 in DNA: TGTGCCAGCAGCTTTAGGGGGCTCACAGATACGCAGTATTTT. Protein sequence: CASSFRGLTDTQYF.